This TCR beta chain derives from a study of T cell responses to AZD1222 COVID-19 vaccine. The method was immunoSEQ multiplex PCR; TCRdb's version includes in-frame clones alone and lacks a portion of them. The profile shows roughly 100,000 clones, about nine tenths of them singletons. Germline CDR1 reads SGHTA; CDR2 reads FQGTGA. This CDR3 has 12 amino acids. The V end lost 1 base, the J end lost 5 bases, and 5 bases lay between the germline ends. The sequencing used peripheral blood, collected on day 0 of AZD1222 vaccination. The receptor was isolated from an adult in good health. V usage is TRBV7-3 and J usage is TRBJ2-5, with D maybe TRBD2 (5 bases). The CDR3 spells CASSLSGETQYF. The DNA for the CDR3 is TGTGCCAGCAGCTTAAGCGGGGAGACCCAGTACTTC.